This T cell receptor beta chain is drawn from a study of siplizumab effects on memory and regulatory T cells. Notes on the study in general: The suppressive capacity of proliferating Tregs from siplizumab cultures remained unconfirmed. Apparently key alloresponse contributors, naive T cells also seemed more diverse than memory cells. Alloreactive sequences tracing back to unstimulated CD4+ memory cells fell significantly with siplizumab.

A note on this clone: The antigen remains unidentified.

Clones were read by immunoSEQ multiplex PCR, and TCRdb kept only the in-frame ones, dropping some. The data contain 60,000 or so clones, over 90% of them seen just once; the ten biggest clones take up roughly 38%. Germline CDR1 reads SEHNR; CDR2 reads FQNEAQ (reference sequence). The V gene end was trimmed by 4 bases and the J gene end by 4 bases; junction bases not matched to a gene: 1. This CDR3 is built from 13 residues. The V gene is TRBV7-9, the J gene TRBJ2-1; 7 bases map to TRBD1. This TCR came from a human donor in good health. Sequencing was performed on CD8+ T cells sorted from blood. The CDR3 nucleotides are TGTGCCAGCAGCTGGGACAGTTACAATGAGCAGTTCTTC. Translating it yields CASSWDSYNEQFF.